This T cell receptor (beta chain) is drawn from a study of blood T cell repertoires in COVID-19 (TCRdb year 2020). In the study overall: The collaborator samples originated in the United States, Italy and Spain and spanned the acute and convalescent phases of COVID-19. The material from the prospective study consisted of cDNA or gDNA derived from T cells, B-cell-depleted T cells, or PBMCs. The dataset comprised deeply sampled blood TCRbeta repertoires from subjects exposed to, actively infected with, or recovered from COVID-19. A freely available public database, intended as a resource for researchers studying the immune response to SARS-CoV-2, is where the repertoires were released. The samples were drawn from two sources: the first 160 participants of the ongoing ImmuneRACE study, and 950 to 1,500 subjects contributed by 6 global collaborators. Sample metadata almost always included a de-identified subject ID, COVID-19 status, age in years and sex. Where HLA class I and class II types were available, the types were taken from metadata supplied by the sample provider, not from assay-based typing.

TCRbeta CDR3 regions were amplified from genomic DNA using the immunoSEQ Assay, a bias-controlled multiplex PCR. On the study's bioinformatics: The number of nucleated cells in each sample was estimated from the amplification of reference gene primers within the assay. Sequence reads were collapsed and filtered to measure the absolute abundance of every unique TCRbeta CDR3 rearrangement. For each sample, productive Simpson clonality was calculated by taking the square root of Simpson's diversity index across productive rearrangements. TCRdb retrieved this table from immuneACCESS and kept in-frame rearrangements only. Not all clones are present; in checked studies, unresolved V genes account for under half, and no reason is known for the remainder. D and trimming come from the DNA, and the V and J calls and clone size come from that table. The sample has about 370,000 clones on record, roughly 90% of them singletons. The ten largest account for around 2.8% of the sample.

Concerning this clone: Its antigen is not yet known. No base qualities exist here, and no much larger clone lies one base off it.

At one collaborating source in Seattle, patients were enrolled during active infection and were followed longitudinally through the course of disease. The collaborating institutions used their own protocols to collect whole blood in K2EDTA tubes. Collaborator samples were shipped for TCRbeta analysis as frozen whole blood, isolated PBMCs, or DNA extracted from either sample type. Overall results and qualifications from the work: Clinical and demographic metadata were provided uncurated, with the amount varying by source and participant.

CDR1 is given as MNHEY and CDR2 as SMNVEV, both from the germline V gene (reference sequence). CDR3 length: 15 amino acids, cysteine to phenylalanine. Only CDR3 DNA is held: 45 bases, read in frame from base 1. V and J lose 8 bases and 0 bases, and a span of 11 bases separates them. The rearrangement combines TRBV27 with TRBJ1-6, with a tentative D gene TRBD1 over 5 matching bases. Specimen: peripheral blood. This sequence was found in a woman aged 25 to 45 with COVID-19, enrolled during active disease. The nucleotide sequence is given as TGTGCCAGCGGCAGGGTTAGCTCCTATAATTCACCCCTCCACTTT. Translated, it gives CASGRVSSYNSPLHF.